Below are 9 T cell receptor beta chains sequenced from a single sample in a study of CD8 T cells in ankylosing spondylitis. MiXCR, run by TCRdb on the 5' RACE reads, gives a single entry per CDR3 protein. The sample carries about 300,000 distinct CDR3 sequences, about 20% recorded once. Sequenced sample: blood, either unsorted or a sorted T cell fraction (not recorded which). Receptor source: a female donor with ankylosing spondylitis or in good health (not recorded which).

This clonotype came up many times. CDR3 nucleotides: TGCAGTGCCCAGAAACGACAAGGTGTTGAGACCCAGTACTTC. Amino acids: CSAQKRQGVETQYF. The J gene is TRBJ2-5, the V gene TRBV20-1; D call uncertain. The V and J ends lost 6 bases and 5 bases respectively, with 19 bases between them. Germline CDR1 reads DFQATT; CDR2 reads SNEGSKA (reference sequence). The CDR3 contains 14 residues.

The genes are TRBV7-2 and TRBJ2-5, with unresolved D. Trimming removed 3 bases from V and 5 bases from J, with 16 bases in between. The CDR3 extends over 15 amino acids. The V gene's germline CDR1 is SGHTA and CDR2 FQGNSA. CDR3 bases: TGTGCCAGCAGCTTTCAGTGGGAAAAGTGGGAGACCCAGTACTTC. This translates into CASSFQWEKWETQYF.

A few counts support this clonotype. The CDR3: CASSFYTPNTEAFF. The CDR3 DNA reads as TGTGCCAGCAGCTTCTATACACCGAACACTGAAGCTTTCTTT. The V call is TRBV5-6, the J call TRBJ1-1; D is uncertain. The CDR3 has 14 amino acids. V was shortened by 2 bases and J by 1 base, with 9 bases between the two germline ends. Per the germline V gene, CDR1 is SGHDT and CDR2 is YYEEEE.

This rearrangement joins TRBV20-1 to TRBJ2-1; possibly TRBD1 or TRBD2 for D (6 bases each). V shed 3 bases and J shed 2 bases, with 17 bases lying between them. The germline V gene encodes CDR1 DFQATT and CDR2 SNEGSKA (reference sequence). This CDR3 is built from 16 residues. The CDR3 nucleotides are TGCAGTGCTAGGTCGTCGAGGGGGGTACCCTACAATGAGCAGTTCTTC. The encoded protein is CSARSSRGVPYNEQFF.

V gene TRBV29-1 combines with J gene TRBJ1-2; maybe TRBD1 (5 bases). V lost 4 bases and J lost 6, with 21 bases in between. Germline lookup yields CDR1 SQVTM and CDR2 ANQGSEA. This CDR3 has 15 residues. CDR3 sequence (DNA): TGCAGCGTTGCCGGCCGAAACAGGTTGCCCGATGGCTACACCTTC. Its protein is CSVAGRNRLPDGYTF.

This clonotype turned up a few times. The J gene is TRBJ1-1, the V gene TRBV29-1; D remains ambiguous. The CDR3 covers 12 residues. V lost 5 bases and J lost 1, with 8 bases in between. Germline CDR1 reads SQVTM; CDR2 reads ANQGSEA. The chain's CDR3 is CSVYRKNTEAFF. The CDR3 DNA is TGCAGCGTTTACCGGAAGAACACTGAAGCTTTCTTT.

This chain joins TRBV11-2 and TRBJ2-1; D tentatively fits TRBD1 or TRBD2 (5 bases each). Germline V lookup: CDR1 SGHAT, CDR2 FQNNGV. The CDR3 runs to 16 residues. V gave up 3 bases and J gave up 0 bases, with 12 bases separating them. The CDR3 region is CASSFSRGRSYNEQFF. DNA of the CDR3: TGTGCCAGCAGCTTTAGTCGGGGACGCTCCTACAATGAGCAGTTCTTC.

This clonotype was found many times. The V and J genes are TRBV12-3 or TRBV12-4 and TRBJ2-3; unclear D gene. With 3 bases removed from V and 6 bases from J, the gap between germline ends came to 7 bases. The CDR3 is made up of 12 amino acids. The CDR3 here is CASSFGTDTQYF. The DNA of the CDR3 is TGTGCCAGCAGTTTTGGTACCGATACGCAGTATTTT.

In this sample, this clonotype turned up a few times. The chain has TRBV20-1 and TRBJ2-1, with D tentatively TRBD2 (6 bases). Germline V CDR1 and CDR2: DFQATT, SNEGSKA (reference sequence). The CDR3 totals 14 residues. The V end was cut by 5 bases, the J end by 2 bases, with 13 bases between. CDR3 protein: CSAYTSWAYNEQFF. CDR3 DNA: TGCAGTGCTTACACTAGCTGGGCCTACAATGAGCAGTTCTTC.